This paragraph reports one T cell receptor (beta chain). Its antigen is not known. This record belongs to a study of T cells expressing NK-cell markers. As for the study in general: All TCR beta repertoires analysed originated from sorted CD3+CD56+NKG2C+, CD3+CD56+NKG2C- and CD3+CD56-NKG2C+ T cells. Study observations and caveats: The CD3+CD56-NKG2C+ fraction of a handful of donors was likewise dominated by these clonotypes. HCMV specificity was not established for the expanded NKG2C+ T cell clones.

The CDR3 is 13 residues long. With the 5' RACE reads reprocessed, TCRdb shows one record per CDR3 protein and no DNA. The sample table sets out about 380,000 distinct CDR3 sequences. The sequenced sample was blood T cells: a sorted CD56 or NKG2C T cell subset, CD4+ or CD8+ T cells, or bulk PBMC T cells (not recorded which). This clonotype was obtained from a man between 18 and 69 years old in good health. This chain connects TRBV12-3 or TRBV12-4 to TRBJ2-7. The CDR3 protein is CASSLQGPYEQYF.